These 15 T cell receptor beta chains came from one sample sequenced in a study of circulating and synovial CD4+ cells in juvenile arthritis. Clones were read by immunoSEQ multiplex PCR, and TCRdb kept only the in-frame ones, dropping some. Of 34,000 or so clones listed, approximately 93% are singletons. Sequenced material: CD4+ T cells from blood. Every receptor here comes from a human donor with juvenile idiopathic arthritis.

This clone was seen just once. Here the CDR3 DNA reads TGTGCCAGCACGGGGGGGATCTTGGAGGCGTGGGGGGCCAACGTCCTGACTTTC. This codes for CASTGGILEAWGANVLTF. The V gene is TRBV2, the J gene TRBJ2-6; 8 bases align to TRBD2. Germline V gene lookup returns CDR1 SNHLY and CDR2 FYNNEI. This CDR3 has 18 residues. Trimming cost V 7 bases and J 4 bases; bases outside gene matches: 15.

This clone was picked up one time. The same CDR3 also results from other DNA sequences found in this sample. This chain uses TRBV11-3 with TRBJ1-1, with D unresolved. The CDR3 is 13 amino acids. V lost 0 bases, J lost 4 bases, and 6 bases lay in between. Germline V lookup: CDR1 SGHNT, CDR2 YENEEA. CDR3 sequence: CASSLEGSTEAFF. The CDR3 nucleotides are TGTGCCAGCAGCTTAGAAGGGAGCACTGAAGCTTTCTTT.

The chain recombines TRBV10-3 with TRBJ2-1; D is ambiguous. In germline, CDR1 is ENHRY, CDR2 SYGVKD. This CDR3 comprises 14 residues. V dropped 0 bases and J dropped 6 bases, with 9 bases sitting between them. The CDR3 protein is CAISESAARNEQFF. The CDR3 DNA follows: TGTGCCATCAGTGAGTCGGCCGCCCGCAATGAGCAGTTCTTC.

This chain joins TRBV12-5 and TRBJ1-1; D gene unclear. CDR1 is LGHNT and CDR2 is FRNRAP in the germline V gene. Trimming removed 1 base from V and 4 bases from J, with 7 bases in between. The CDR3 runs to 13 residues. The CDR3 DNA is TGTGCTAGTGGTTTGGGCAGTATCACTGAAGCTTTCTTT. Translated, it gives CASGLGSITEAFF.

CDR3 sequence (DNA): TGCGCCAGCAGCCAAGGAGCGGGGGGGCCGTTCCCTACAGATACGCAGTATTTT. Amino acid sequence: CASSQGAGGPFPTDTQYF. This chain joins TRBV4-3 and TRBJ2-3; TRBD2 aligns across 10 bases. Germline V gives CDR1 LGHNA, CDR2 YSLEER. V trimming: 1 base; J trimming: 3 bases; junction bases outside the gene matches: 10. The CDR3 runs to 18 residues.

The chain is built from TRBV5-4 and TRBJ2-2, with TRBD2 matching 7 bases. The V segment lost 3 bases and the J segment 5 bases; nucleotides outside the gene matches: 4. The germline gives CDR1 SGHNT, CDR2 YYREEE (reference sequence). The CDR3 runs to 14 residues. CDR3 sequence: CASSWGEGTGELFF. The CDR3 region has the DNA TGTGCCAGCAGCTGGGGGGAGGGGACCGGGGAGCTGTTTTTT.

The chain employs TRBV28 and TRBJ1-5; D not resolved. Per germline, CDR1 MDHEN and CDR2 SYDVKM. Trimming took off 8 bases at V and 3 bases at J, with 8 bases between the two ends. This CDR3 comprises 12 residues. CDR3 sequence: CASLQNNQPQHF. In DNA form, the CDR3 reads TGTGCCAGCTTGCAGAACAATCAGCCCCAGCATTTT.

The gene calls are TRBV9 and TRBJ1-4; possible D gene TRBD1, 5 bases. Germline values: CDR1 SGDLS, CDR2 YYNGEE. Trimming left V 4 bases short and J 8 bases short, with 21 bases between. The length of the CDR3 is 16 residues. The chain's CDR3 is CASSPLGQGGEEKLFF. In nucleotides, the CDR3 is TGTGCCAGCAGCCCCCTGGGGCAGGGAGGGGAGGAAAAACTGTTTTTT.

V gene TRBV19 combines with J gene TRBJ2-7, with TRBD2 identical over 11 bases. CDR3 length: 15 residues. CDR1 and CDR2 (germline): LNHDA, SQIVND (reference sequence). V shed 9 bases and J 3 bases; nucleotides not matched to a gene: 10. CDR3 sequence: CASLGASGGNYEQYF. CDR3 bases: TGTGCCAGCCTGGGGGCTAGCGGGGGGAACTACGAGCAGTACTTC.

The rearrangement uses TRBV5-4 and TRBJ1-1; D perhaps matches TRBD1 (6 bases). This CDR3 has 15 residues. The germline gives CDR1 SGHNT, CDR2 YYREEE (reference sequence). The germline V and J ends were trimmed by 0 bases and 4 bases, with 13 bases remaining between them. DNA for the CDR3: TGTGCCAGCAGCTTGGGTGCAGGGGTCCCCACTGAAGCTTTCTTT. As protein: CASSLGAGVPTEAFF.

The chain has TRBV5-6 and TRBJ1-6; 8 nucleotides line up with TRBD1. Germline loops: CDR1 SGHDT, CDR2 YYEEEE. The CDR3 runs to 15 residues. The V and J ends lost 5 bases and 10 bases, in that order; junction bases with no gene match: 11. This CDR3 reads CASSPDRGGRSPLHF. As DNA, the CDR3 is TGTGCCAGCAGTCCCGACAGGGGAGGACGATCACCCCTCCACTTT.

The rearrangement joins TRBV5-4 to TRBJ2-7; 8 bases match TRBD1. The germline V gene encodes CDR1 SGHNT and CDR2 YYREEE (reference sequence). Germline trimming cut 4 bases from V and 2 bases from J; bases unmatched to any gene: 5. The CDR3 covers 14 residues. The CDR3 sequence is CASSRQGIAYEQYF. For the CDR3, the DNA is TGTGCCAGCAGCCGACAGGGGATAGCCTACGAGCAGTACTTC. Complete variable domain (other parts from reference TRBV5-4 and TRBJ2-7): ETGVTQSPTHLIKTRGQQVTLRCSSQSGHNTVSWYQQALGQGPQFIFQYYREEENGRGNFPPRFSGLQFPNYSSELNVNALELDDSALYLCASSRQGIAYEQYFGPGTRLTVT.

About this clone: The sample carries other DNA sequences with the same CDR3. The chain has TRBV5-1 and TRBJ1-1; D might be TRBD1 (6 bases). Germline CDR1 SGHRS, CDR2 YFSETQ. The CDR3 spans 16 residues. V was pared by 0 bases and J by 0 bases, with 12 bases between. The CDR3, as DNA: TGCGCCAGCAGCTTGGGCCTACAGGGACTGAACACTGAAGCTTTCTTT. It yields the protein CASSLGLQGLNTEAFF.

The DNA for the CDR3 is TGTGCCAGCAGTTCCACTCGCCCGGCGGGAGAGACCCAGTACTTC. Encoded protein: CASSSTRPAGETQYF. The chain combines TRBV6-5 with TRBJ2-5; possibly TRBD2 for D (5 bases). V lost 4 bases and J 4 bases, leaving 16 bases between the germline ends. The CDR3 spans 15 residues. Germline CDR1 is MNHEY and CDR2 is SVGAGI.

The gene calls are TRBV4-3 and TRBJ2-7; TRBD2 matches 7 bases. The CDR3 covers 13 residues. After removal of 4 bases from V and 5 bases from J, the junction contained 5 bases not matched to a gene. Looked up from germline, CDR1 is LGHNA and CDR2 is YSLEER. This CDR3 reads CASSPWGGDEQYF. The CDR3 bases are TGCGCCAGCAGCCCCTGGGGGGGGGACGAGCAGTACTTC.